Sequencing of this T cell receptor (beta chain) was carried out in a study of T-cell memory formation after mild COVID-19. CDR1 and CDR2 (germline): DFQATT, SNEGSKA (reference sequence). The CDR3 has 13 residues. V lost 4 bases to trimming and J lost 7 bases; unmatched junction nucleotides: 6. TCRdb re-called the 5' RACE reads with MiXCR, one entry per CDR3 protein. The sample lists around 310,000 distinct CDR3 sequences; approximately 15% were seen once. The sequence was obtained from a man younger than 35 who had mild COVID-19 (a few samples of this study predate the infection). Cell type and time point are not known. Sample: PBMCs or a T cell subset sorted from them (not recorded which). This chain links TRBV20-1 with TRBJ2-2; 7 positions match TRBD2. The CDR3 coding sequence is TGCAGTGCTAAGGGGAGGGTTGACGGGGAGCTGTTTTTT. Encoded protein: CSAKGRVDGELFF.